This T cell receptor beta chain was found in a study of cytomegalovirus exposure and HLA in healthy donors. Across the study: Earlier sequencing of 200 million or so T cells yielded around 100 million unique TCR beta sequences. Study-wide findings and caveats: Judged likely to be a sequencing artifact was a cluster of highly shared sequence variants.

The PCR used 60 Vbeta and 13 Jbeta primers. Sequenced by immunoSEQ multiplex PCR; TCRdb stores in-frame clones only, minus some. The table includes roughly 180,000 clones, around 74% detected once. Regarding this clone: Its target is unknown.

Germline V gene lookup returns CDR1 MDHEN and CDR2 SYDVKM. The CDR3 runs 15 residues. Trimming removed 6 bases from V and 4 bases from J, with 16 bases in between. Sequencing input: PBMCs. V usage is TRBV28 and J usage is TRBJ1-5; maybe TRBD1 (6 bases). The clonotype comes from a male donor in good health and CMV-seronegative. In nucleotides, the CDR3 is TGTGCCAGCAGCCCTAACAGGGTAGGGAATCAGCCCCAGCATTTT. Translated: CASSPNRVGNQPQHF.